Below, one TCR beta chain is given with its context. This clonotype is medium-sized (0.01 to 0.1%), judged from its frequency; no count is recorded. The specificity of this receptor is unknown. The cysteine opens and the phenylalanine closes a CDR3 of 14 amino acids. The DNA sequence is not available. Taken from the germline V gene, the CDR1 and CDR2 loops are MRHNA and SNTAGT. To determine HCMV serostatus, a commercial ELISA kit was used to detect HCMV-specific IgG in serum. Ficoll density gradient centrifugation was used to isolate peripheral blood mononuclear cells from blood. These data come from a study of T cells expressing NK-cell markers (dated by TCRdb to 2020 to 2022). Describing the broader study: Three sorted T-cell subsets (CD3+CD56+NKG2C+, CD3+CD56+NKG2C- and CD3+CD56-NKG2C+) from fewer than 10 donors had their TCR beta-chain repertoires profiled. Among the eight sequenced donors, only one was HCMV-seronegative, while the other seven were HCMV-seropositive. The eight sequenced donors were randomly selected healthy volunteers, three men and five women. The libraries were sequenced on Illumina HiSeq 2000/2500, MiSeq or NextSeq, producing 2 x 150 bp reads.

Overall study outcomes, separate from this receptor: Whether the expanded NKG2C-expressing T cell clones were specific for HCMV antigens remained unclear. For 5 or 6 donors, the dominant CD3+CD56+NKG2C+ clonotypes were among the top 10 CD8+ clonotypes and accounted for about 1.0-7.5% of CD8+ T cells. Those dominant clonotypes were again the most abundant among CD3+CD56-NKG2C+ cells in a handful of donors, at about 25-60.1%.

TCRdb names Illumina HiSeq 2000 as the instrument used. TCR beta cDNA libraries were made by 5'RACE template switching that added a universal primer site and unique molecular identifiers. Synthesis of cDNA was primed from the TCR beta constant segment and was followed by two consecutive PCR amplification steps. As for the authors' bioinformatics: Reads were demultiplexed and grouped by UMI with MIGEC, and clonotypes were assembled and quantified with MiTCR. To exclude erroneous sequences, any TCR cDNA sequence not supported by at least two reads was discarded. The tcR package was used for downstream repertoire analysis, with clonotypes matched between fractions based on CDR3 nucleotide sequence plus V segment. VDJmatch was used to annotate antigen specificity against VDJdb, with one amino acid substitution allowed in CDR3. Each entry corresponds to one CDR3 protein sequence from reads that TCRdb reprocessed, and DNA is not given. The V and J calls come from TCRdb's annotation, not from the publication. This specimen's table enumerates about 7,200 distinct CDR3 sequences. The leading ten clones occupy about 60% of the sample.

The source of this sequence is a man aged 18 to 70 in good health. Here the chain combines TRBV6-4 and TRBJ2-1; there is no DNA to check the TCRdb D call of TRBD2. Sequenced sample: blood T cells: a sorted CD56 or NKG2C T cell subset, CD4+ or CD8+ T cells, or bulk PBMC T cells (not recorded which). The CDR3 in this case is CASSDGLAGGEQFF.